This T cell receptor beta chain was obtained from a study of shared clonotypes between healthy human individuals. The assay was immunoSEQ multiplex PCR, and TCRdb's table has in-frame clones only and misses some. The sample shows about 2 million clones, 85% to 95% of them seen only once. This clonotype originated in a man between 18 and 35 years old in good health. Sequencing input: naive CD4+ T cells sorted from blood. Subset: CD45RA+ positively selected.

CDR3 protein: CASSRTRDLTGEQYF. As DNA, the CDR3 is TGTGCCAGCAGTCGAACCCGGGACCTGACCGGTGAGCAGTACTTC. This rearrangement joins TRBV7-6 to TRBJ2-7, with D possibly being TRBD1 or TRBD2 (5 bases each). V shed 6 bases and J shed 7 bases, with 22 bases lying between them. The CDR3 runs 15 residues. Germline CDR1 is SGHVS and CDR2 is FNYEAQ.